This T cell receptor beta chain is from a study of cytomegalovirus exposure and HLA in healthy donors. Study results and limitations: High specificity and sensitivity for cytomegalovirus status were reported for the classifier.

PCR used 60 Vbeta primers and 13 Jbeta primers. Sequencing was performed with immunoSEQ multiplex PCR; in TCRdb, only in-frame clones are kept and a portion is missing. Among 120,000 or so clones listed, roughly 70% were seen once. The ends lost 10 bases at V and 0 bases at J; junction bases unmatched: 4. There are 13 residues in the CDR3. In germline, CDR1 is SNHLY, CDR2 FYNNEI. On this clone itself: Antigen specificity is unknown.

V is TRBV2 and J is TRBJ2-3, with 7 bases fitting TRBD1. Material for sequencing was PBMCs. The origin of this receptor is a man aged 35 to 55 in good health and CMV-seropositive. This chain's CDR3 is CATHRGSTDTQYF. Written as DNA, the CDR3 is TGTGCCACACACAGGGGTAGCACAGATACGCAGTATTTT.